This entry lists 17 T cell receptor beta chains sequenced from one sample in a study of T cells after yellow fever vaccination. From the 5' RACE reads, TCRdb called clonotypes with MiXCR, one entry per CDR3 protein. The sample shows around 310,000 distinct CDR3 sequences, around 3.9% of them seen only once. This sample comprised PBMCs, obtained 5 days after the yellow fever booster vaccination. The source is a man between 18 and 29 years old who received the YFV17D yellow fever vaccine.

This clonotype was found many times. The chain couples TRBV14 to TRBJ2-7, with no clear D. The V and J ends lost 0 bases and 5 bases respectively, with 17 bases between them. Germline loops: CDR1 SGHDN, CDR2 FVKESK. The length of the CDR3 is 16 residues. CDR3: CASSQDGNVAPDEQYF. CDR3 bases: TGTGCCAGCAGCCAAGATGGTAATGTGGCCCCCGACGAGCAGTACTTC.

This clonotype was detected a few times. The chain combines TRBV12-3 or TRBV12-4 with TRBJ2-3; no clear D gene. V was trimmed by 6 bases and J by 7 bases, leaving 11 bases between them. This CDR3 contains 12 residues. The DNA of the CDR3 is TGTGCCAGCAGGACCGGGCCCCATACGCAGTATTTT. Amino acids: CASRTGPHTQYF.

This clonotype was seen a handful of times. A read error may explain this, as a much larger clone is one base away. V and J are TRBV9 and TRBJ2-2, with D hard to call. Germline CDR1 SGDLS, CDR2 YYNGEE. CDR3 length: 12 amino acids. Trimming left V 0 bases short and J 3 bases short, with 0 bases between. The CDR3 region has the DNA TGTGCCAGCAGCGTAGACACCGGGGAGCTGTTTTTT. It encodes CASSVDTGELFF.

This clonotype was observed a few times. The J gene is TRBJ1-6, the V gene TRBV4-3; perhaps TRBD1 as D (6 bases). From germline, CDR1 is LGHNA and CDR2 YSLEER. V shed 4 bases and J shed 1 base, with 11 bases lying between them. The CDR3 runs to 16 residues. For the CDR3, the DNA is TGCGCCAGCAGCCCAGGAGGGGGTTCCTATAATTCACCCCTCCACTTT. The encoded protein is CASSPGGGSYNSPLHF.

Many counts were recorded for this clonotype. The chain recombines TRBV5-6 with TRBJ1-1, with no clear D. The CDR3 is 14 amino acids. Germline assignment: CDR1 SGHDT and CDR2 YYEEEE. The ends were cut back, 6 bases at V and 4 bases at J, with 16 bases in the middle. CDR3 residues: CASNPRAGPTEAFF. CDR3 DNA sequence: TGTGCCAGCAACCCTAGGGCAGGCCCCACTGAAGCTTTCTTT.

This clonotype was recorded many times. In DNA form, the CDR3 reads TGCGCCAGCAGCCGCGGGAGGGCCAAAATGAACACTGAAGCTTTCTTT. This sequence encodes CASSRGRAKMNTEAFF. The V and J genes are TRBV4-3 and TRBJ1-1, with D unresolved. The CDR3 loop spans 16 amino acids. V was shortened by 4 bases and J by 0 bases, with 15 bases between the two germline ends. The germline V gene has CDR1 LGHNA and CDR2 YSLEER.

This clonotype was seen only a few times. This rearrangement joins TRBV7-9 to TRBJ2-5; 10 nucleotides align to TRBD2. Germline V lookup: CDR1 SEHNR, CDR2 FQNEAQ (reference sequence). The CDR3 totals 17 residues. Trimming cost V 4 bases and J 6 bases; bases outside gene matches: 14. This chain's CDR3 is CASSSPLSSGGVKTQYF. The CDR3 DNA is TGTGCCAGCAGCTCCCCCCTATCTAGCGGGGGAGTGAAGACCCAGTACTTC.

This clonotype was seen repeatedly, ten times or more. CDR3 loop: CSAPGPSTDTQYF. The CDR3 DNA is TGCAGTGCCCCGGGGCCAAGCACAGATACGCAGTATTTT. The chain combines TRBV20-1 with TRBJ2-3; D possibly matches TRBD1 or TRBD2 (5 bases each). CDR3 length: 13 amino acids. Germline V lookup: CDR1 DFQATT, CDR2 SNEGSKA (reference sequence). Between the trimmed V and J ends, which lost 6 bases and 0 bases, there was a span of 10 bases.

This chain uses TRBV5-1 with TRBJ1-2; D gene unclear. Per the germline V gene, CDR1 is SGHRS and CDR2 is YFSETQ. The CDR3 is made up of 13 amino acids. V was clipped by 4 bases and J by 3 bases, with 10 bases between them. The CDR3 coding sequence is TGCGCCAGCAGCCTGGTACGGGACTATGGCTACACCTTC. Its translation is CASSLVRDYGYTF.

The chain uses TRBV5-1 and TRBJ2-7, with a tentative D call TRBD1 (5 bases). Germline values: CDR1 SGHRS, CDR2 YFSETQ. Trimming took off 3 bases at V and 5 bases at J, with 15 bases between the two ends. This CDR3 spans 14 amino acids. CDR3 region: CASSYGAGTNEQYF. In DNA form, the CDR3 reads TGCGCCAGCAGCTATGGGGCAGGAACAAACGAGCAGTACTTC.

This chain joins TRBV6-5 and TRBJ1-6; possible D gene TRBD1, 6 bases. The CDR3 is made up of 16 amino acids. The germline V gene has CDR1 MNHEY and CDR2 SVGAGI. The V gene lost 6 bases and the J gene lost 7 bases, with 19 bases spanning the gap. CDR3 DNA sequence: TGTGCCAGCAGCAGGACAGACTCGGTGTCCAATTCACCCCTCCACTTT. This gives the protein CASSRTDSVSNSPLHF.

V usage is TRBV11-2 and J usage is TRBJ1-2; 12 positions agree with TRBD1. Germline V gene lookup returns CDR1 SGHAT and CDR2 FQNNGV. Unmatched junction bases numbered 2, after V lost 5 bases and J lost 7 bases. This CDR3 spans 13 amino acids. This chain's CDR3 is CASSGDRGLGYTF. The CDR3 DNA reads TGTGCCAGCAGCGGGGACAGGGGGCTTGGCTACACCTTC.

The J gene is TRBJ2-7, the V gene TRBV29-1, with TRBD1 identical over 8 bases. In germline, CDR1 is SQVTM, CDR2 ANQGSEA. This CDR3 has 13 amino acids. With V trimmed by 4 bases and J by 7 bases, 9 bases remained unmatched. For the CDR3, the DNA is TGCAGCGTTGTGCGACAGGGGAAGGGTGAGCAGTACTTC. Its protein product is CSVVRQGKGEQYF.

The chain carries TRBV28 and TRBJ1-4; a possible D gene is TRBD1 (6 bases). V was pared by 2 bases and J by 6 bases, with 34 bases between. Germline CDR1 and CDR2: MDHEN and SYDVKM. The CDR3 is made up of 22 amino acids. CDR3 amino acids: CASSLMVGLTDSYTQDDEKLFF. CDR3 nucleotides: TGTGCCAGCAGTTTAATGGTAGGGTTGACGGACAGTTATACTCAGGATGATGAAAAACTGTTTTTT. The full variable domain, completed using reference TRBV28 and TRBJ1-4, is DVKVTQSSRYLVKRTGEKVFLECVQDMDHENMFWYRQDPGLGLRLIYFSYDVKMKEKGDIPEGYSVSREKKERFSLILESASTNQTSMYLCASSLMVGLTDSYTQDDEKLFFGSGTQLSVL.

The CDR3 DNA is TGCAGCGTTTCAGGACAGGGGCCCTACGAGCAGTACTTC. Protein product: CSVSGQGPYEQYF. V usage is TRBV29-1 and J usage is TRBJ2-7; 9 bases fit TRBD1. V shed 5 bases and J 2 bases; nucleotides not matched to a gene: 4. Germline values: CDR1 SQVTM, CDR2 ANQGSEA. The CDR3 spans 13 residues.

On this clonotype: Being one base from a much bigger clone, this may be a read error. The chain combines TRBV4-1 with TRBJ2-5; a weak D match, TRBD1 (7 bases). CDR3 length: 17 amino acids. Germline V CDR1 and CDR2: MGHRA, YSYEKL. Here the CDR3 DNA reads TGCACCAGCAGCCAAGATCGGGGGACAGAGGGTGTGGAGACCCAGTACTTC. Protein product: CTSSQDRGTEGVETQYF.

This clonotype has a handful of counts. The V gene is TRBV6-2 or TRBV6-3, the J gene TRBJ2-5; D gene uncertain. V was cut by 6 bases and J by 7 bases, with 12 bases left in between. Germline-derived CDR1 and CDR2 are MNHEY and SVGEGT. The CDR3 spans 12 residues. The CDR3, as DNA: TGTGCCAGCAGCCCCGAAGTCCGGACCCAGTACTTC. This sequence encodes CASSPEVRTQYF.